This TCR beta chain was captured by sequencing in a study of blood T cell repertoires in COVID-19. Study as a whole: The origin of the acute and convalescent COVID-19 samples was the United States, Italy and Spain. In each case, the material was cDNA or gDNA derived from T cells, B-cell-depleted T cells, or PBMCs.

The Seattle patients, enrolled during active infection, were followed longitudinally. As originally analysed: Cell counts per sample came from amplifying reference gene primers. Assay used: immunoSEQ multiplex PCR; TCRdb lists only in-frame clones, some missing. The V and J calls and clone size are taken from that table; D and trimming were inferred from the DNA. This table holds roughly 320,000 clones, under 90% found once. Between the trimmed V and J ends, which lost 2 bases and 6 bases, there was a span of 10 bases. CDR1 is KGHSH, CDR2 LQKENI, per germline. The CDR3 contains 13 residues. The chain carries TRBV18 and TRBJ1-2; unclear D gene. The sequencing sample was made of peripheral blood. The clonotype originates from a woman younger than 45 with COVID-19, enrolled during active disease. The CDR3 protein is CASSPSVGDGYTF. The CDR3 nucleotides are TGTGCCAGCTCACCATCAGTCGGGGATGGCTACACCTTC.